Listed below are T cell receptor beta chains from one sample, sequenced in a study of cytomegalovirus exposure and HLA in healthy donors. Using immunoSEQ multiplex PCR, the repertoire was profiled, and TCRdb retains in-frame clones only, with some absent. The profile covers hundreds of thousands of clones, with over 65% appearing a single time and 15% taken by the ten largest. Input material: PBMCs. The receptors shown here come from a man in his forties in good health and CMV-seronegative. Both conserved end residues are part of each CDR3. The D gene is left open where the match is weak. The size entry is marked missing in some rows and otherwise reads once, few, many or a size class.

J | V | D | size | DNA | CDR3
TRBJ2-7 | TRBV4-1 | - | - | TGCGCCAGCAGCCAAGAGCCGGGCTCCTACGAGCAGTACTTC | CASSQEPGSYEQYF
TRBJ1-2 | TRBV10-3 | TRBD1 | - | TGTGCCATCAGGGACCGGGACAGGGGCTATGGCTACACCTTC | CAIRDRDRGYGYTF
TRBJ1-6 | TRBV29-1 | - | - | TGCAGCGTTAAAGCTGAGGACAGAAATAATTCACCCCTCCACTTT | CSVKAEDRNNSPLHF
TRBJ2-2 | TRBV7-3 | - | - | TGTGCCAGCAGCCGGACTAACGGCGGGGAGCTGTTTTTT | CASSRTNGGELFF
TRBJ2-7 | TRBV6-6 | TRBD2 | - | TGTGCCAGCAGTTACTCGGCGGCTAGCGGGAGAGTCGAGCAGTACTTC | CASSYSAASGRVEQYF
TRBJ2-7 | TRBV6-1 | - | many | TGTGCCAGCAGTTTGCCGACAGATCTCTACGAGCAGTACTTC | CASSLPTDLYEQYF
TRBJ1-1 | TRBV5-5 | - | - | TGTGCCAGCAGCTATGGACGGGGGAACACTGAAGCTTTCTTT | CASSYGRGNTEAFF
TRBJ2-2 | TRBV29-1 | - | - | TGCAGCGTTGAAGATCGCGGGGAGCTGTTTTTT | CSVEDRGELFF
TRBJ2-1 | TRBV5-4 | - | - | TGTGCCAGCAGCCACCGAGGGGGTTACAATGAGCAGTTCTTC | CASSHRGGYNEQFF
TRBJ1-1 | TRBV6-5 | TRBD1 | - | TGTGCCAGCAAAAACCAGGGGGCGAGGGTCTCTGAAGCTTTCTTT | CASKNQGARVSEAFF
TRBJ2-7 | TRBV18 | TRBD1 | - | TGTGCCAGCTCCCCGGGACAGGCGACTTACGAGCAGTACTTC | CASSPGQATYEQYF
TRBJ1-2 | TRBV4-1 | - | few | TGCGCCAGCAGCCAAGACACTTACCTCCCTAACTATGGCTACACCTTC | CASSQDTYLPNYGYTF
TRBJ2-7 | TRBV5-6 | TRBD1 | few | TGTGCCAGCAGCAGGGGACAGACTACCTACGAGCAGTACTTC | CASSRGQTTYEQYF
TRBJ2-2 | TRBV7-9 | - | - | TGTGCCAGCAGCTCTAATGGGAACACCGGGGAGCTGTTTTTT | CASSSNGNTGELFF
TRBJ1-1 | TRBV5-1 | TRBD1 | - | TGCGCCAGCAGCCATACGCCGGGACAGGGGAACACTGAAGCTTTCTTT | CASSHTPGQGNTEAFF
TRBJ2-1 | TRBV29-1 | TRBD2 | - | TGCAGCGTTGGCGGGGGTGAGCAGTTCTTC | CSVGGGEQFF
TRBJ2-2 | TRBV2 | TRBD1 | once | TGTGCCAGCAGTGCACAGGGGGTTAAGAACACCGGGGAGCTGTTTTTT | CASSAQGVKNTGELFF
TRBJ1-1 | TRBV7-6 | TRBD1 | - | TGTGCCAGCAGTCCGGACAGGGGGCCCACTGAAGCTTTCTTT | CASSPDRGPTEAFF
TRBJ1-4 | TRBV7-2 | TRBD1 | few | TGTGCCAGCGGAACAGGGGGTGCAACTAATGAAAAACTGTTTTTT | CASGTGGATNEKLFF